This TCR beta chain was sequenced during a study of cytomegalovirus exposure and HLA in healthy donors. The CDR3 is made up of 16 amino acids. Germline loops: CDR1 SEHNR, CDR2 FQNEAQ (reference sequence). Concerning this clone: Its specificity is not known.

Study-level findings and limits: Specific recognition of CMV antigens was confirmed in vitro for a few chains (all CMV-associated).

The PCR ran on 60 Vbeta and 13 Jbeta primers. Using immunoSEQ multiplex PCR, the repertoire was profiled, and TCRdb retains in-frame clones only, with some absent. Among roughly 70,000 clones listed, around 66% were seen once. The V call is TRBV7-9, the J call TRBJ2-5; 8 bases line up with TRBD2. The end of the DNA fits TRBJ2-7 better, so the J call may be wrong. The TCR comes from a male donor in good health and CMV-seropositive. Sequencing was performed on PBMCs. For the CDR3, the DNA is TGTGCCAGCAGCTTAGGAGCGGGGGCGCGGATCTACGAGCAGTACTTC. Translating gives CASSLGAGARIYEQYF.